These 30 T cell receptor beta chains were sequenced from one sample in a study of Graves' ophthalmopathy and Graves' hyperthyroidism. RNA transcripts were the source from which TCR beta CDR3 regions were amplified. In the first round, RT-PCR was carried out with HTBI primers, and a multiplex PCR formed the second round. TCRdb recomputed calls from the multiplex PCR reads with MiXCR, one row per CDR3 protein. Here the sample spans roughly 610,000 distinct CDR3 sequences, about 20% being singletons. The sample consisted of peripheral blood. These receptors were collected from a woman younger than 30 with stable Graves' hyperthyroidism. Some clones in this sample may be carry-over from other donors' samples.

Turning to this clonotype: One end of the junction does not line up with germline, which may come from a read error. V is TRBV12-3 or TRBV12-4 and J is TRBJ1-1; tentatively, D is TRBD1 (6 bases). The CDR3 is 15 residues long. The CDR3 sequence: CASTIRGARYTDAFF. The CDR3 nucleotides are TGTGCCAGCACGATCCGGGGGGCGAGGTACACTGATGCTTTCTTT.

This clonotype was seen repeatedly, ten times or more. The chain recombines TRBV7-2 with TRBJ2-5; 8 nucleotides align to TRBD1. Germline-derived CDR1 and CDR2 are SGHTA and FQGNSA. The CDR3 totals 16 residues. V was pared by 6 bases and J by 6 bases, with 15 bases of the junction left unmatched. This CDR3 reads CASSSWEGRGQQTQYF. CDR3 nucleotide sequence: TGTGCCAGCAGTTCCTGGGAAGGCAGGGGGCAGCAGACCCAGTACTTC.

The V and J genes are TRBV29-1 and TRBJ2-5, with 7 bases aligning to TRBD2. This CDR3 is 20 amino acids long. Per germline, CDR1 SQVTM and CDR2 ANQGSEA. The junction had 20 bases not matched to a gene; V was cut back by 0 bases and J by 1 base. The DNA for the CDR3 is TGCAGCGTTGAAGATTTGGGGGGGACTCTCAGCTTTGACCTCCAAGAGACCCAGTACTTC. The encoded protein is CSVEDLGGTLSFDLQETQYF. Full variable domain (rest looked up from reference TRBV29-1 and TRBJ2-5): SAVISQKPSRDICQRGTSLTIQCQVDSQVTMMFWYRQQPGQSLTLIATANQGSEATYESGFVIDKFPISRPNLTFSTLTVSNMSPEDSSIYLCSVEDLGGTLSFDLQETQYFGPGTRLLVL.

This clonotype came up many times. The chain is built from TRBV7-3 and TRBJ1-1, with D possibly matching TRBD1 (6 bases). This CDR3 has 18 residues. Trimming stripped 0 bases from V and 4 bases from J, with 21 bases between. Germline V gene sequence: CDR1 SGHTA, CDR2 FQGTGA. The CDR3 reads CASSLTGAGGGLVTEAFF. For the CDR3, the DNA is TGTGCCAGCAGCTTAACGGGGGCGGGCGGAGGGTTAGTCACTGAAGCTTTCTTT.

The chain carries TRBV18 and TRBJ1-6, with D unclear. Between the trimmed V and J ends, which lost 1 base and 6 bases, there was a span of 7 bases. The germline gives CDR1 KGHSH, CDR2 LQKENI. There are 14 residues in the CDR3. As DNA, the CDR3 is TGTGCCAGCTCACCACGGCAGCCTAATTCACCCCTCCACTTT. The encoded protein is CASSPRQPNSPLHF.

This chain links TRBV7-8 with TRBJ2-5, with D uncertain. Germline V CDR1 and CDR2: SGHVS, FQNEAQ. Trimming removed 5 bases from V and 1 base from J, with 11 bases in between. There are 14 residues in the CDR3. CDR3 coding DNA: TGTGCCAGCAGCCCAGATTTTTCCCAAGAGACCCAGTACTTC. Its translation is CASSPDFSQETQYF.

This clonotype has only a few counts. CDR3 nucleotide sequence: TGTGCCAGCAGGGGACAGAAAATCTCCTATAATTCACCCCTCCACTTT. Its translation: CASRGQKISYNSPLHF. The J gene is TRBJ1-6, the V gene TRBV6-1, with 7 bases fitting TRBD1. The CDR3 is made up of 16 amino acids. Germline values: CDR1 MNHNS, CDR2 SASEGT. The junction had 5 bases not matched to a gene; V was cut back by 6 bases and J by 0 bases.

This clonotype was observed at least ten times. The chain joins TRBV12-3 or TRBV12-4 to TRBJ1-1; 8 nucleotides align to TRBD1. Trimming cost V 4 bases and J 4 bases; bases outside gene matches: 5. The CDR3 is 14 amino acids. CDR3 amino acids: CASSSGGWGTEAFF. In DNA form, the CDR3 reads TGTGCCAGCAGTTCAGGGGGCTGGGGCACTGAAGCTTTCTTT.

The gene calls are TRBV2 and TRBJ1-6, with a tentative D call TRBD1 (6 bases). The germline gives CDR1 SNHLY, CDR2 FYNNEI. V gave up 6 bases and J gave up 6 bases, with 12 bases separating them. This CDR3 has 14 amino acids. The CDR3 spells CASSSSDSNSPLHF. The CDR3 DNA sequence: TGTGCCAGCAGCTCCTCGGACAGTAATTCACCCCTCCACTTT.

This clonotype was found many times. This may stem from a read error, because a much larger clone lies one nucleotide away. The chain uses TRBV6-1 and TRBJ1-5; D call uncertain. The CDR3 runs to 14 residues. Germline lookup yields CDR1 MNHNS and CDR2 SASEGT. CDR3 coding DNA: TGTGCCAGCAGTCGAACAGCTAGCAATCGGCCCCAGCATTTT. This codes for CASSRTASNRPQHF.

This clonotype was counted ten times or more. V gene TRBV20-1 combines with J gene TRBJ2-5, with D possibly being TRBD1 or TRBD2 (5 bases each). V gave up 8 bases and J gave up 5 bases, with 27 bases separating them. Germline assignment: CDR1 DFQATT and CDR2 SNEGSKA (reference sequence). The CDR3 runs to 16 residues. The CDR3 DNA reads TGCAGTCCCCTCTCCCTAGACCGGGGCTCCCCGGAGACCCAGTACTTC. Translation gives CSPLSLDRGSPETQYF.

J is TRBJ1-1 and V is TRBV5-6; D call uncertain. V shed 4 bases and J shed 8 bases, with 15 bases lying between them. From germline, CDR1 is SGHDT and CDR2 YYEEEE. This CDR3 has 13 residues. The CDR3 bases are TGTGCCAGCAGCCTTCGACGGGGATTGGAAGCTTTCTTT. Translating gives CASSLRRGLEAFF.

The V and J genes are TRBV15 and TRBJ1-5; TRBD1 might be the D (6 bases). This CDR3 has 13 residues. Germline V gene sequence: CDR1 LNHNV, CDR2 YYDKDF (reference sequence). The V end was cut by 1 base, the J end by 8 bases, with 9 bases between. In DNA, the CDR3 is TGTGCCACCAGCAGAGGCAGGGGTGAGCCCCAGCATTTT. It yields the protein CATSRGRGEPQHF.

This clonotype has ten or more counts. The chain employs TRBV27 and TRBJ2-7, with 7 bases that match TRBD1. Unmatched junction bases numbered 21, after V lost 6 bases and J lost 4 bases. The CDR3 runs to 18 residues. Looked up from germline, CDR1 is MNHEY and CDR2 is SMNVEV (reference sequence). As DNA, the CDR3 is TGTGCCAGCAGAGTCTTGGTTGGGCAGGGGGTTCGGAGTTACGAGCAGTACTTC. Encoded protein: CASRVLVGQGVRSYEQYF.

This clonotype was detected a few times. The genes are TRBV20-1 and TRBJ2-2; 7 bases fit TRBD2. CDR1 and CDR2 (germline): DFQATT, SNEGSKA (reference sequence). The CDR3 consists of 15 residues. V lost 1 base and J lost 3; bases outside the gene matches: 5. CDR3 amino acids: CSARAASGHTGELFF. As DNA, the CDR3 is TGCAGTGCTAGAGCGGCTAGCGGACACACCGGGGAGCTGTTTTTT.

The chain combines TRBV4-1 with TRBJ2-7; D may be TRBD1 (7 bases). CDR3 length equals 15 residues. CDR1 is MGHRA, CDR2 YSYEKL, per germline. The ends were cut back, 0 bases at V and 2 bases at J, with 11 bases in the middle. CDR3 sequence: CASSQEAGGTYEQYV. For the CDR3, the DNA is TGCGCCAGCAGCCAAGAGGCAGGGGGGACCTACGAGCAGTACGTC.

The J gene is TRBJ1-2, the V gene TRBV27; 8 positions match TRBD1. Trimming removed 8 bases from V and 9 bases from J; junction bases left unmatched: 14. The germline V gene has CDR1 MNHEY and CDR2 SMNVEV (reference sequence). This CDR3 comprises 14 residues. Here the CDR3 reads CASRPAGGAKSYTF. CDR3 coding DNA: TGTGCCAGCCGTCCGGCAGGGGGCGCTAAGAGCTACACCTTC.

Ten or more counts support this clonotype. V gene TRBV7-2 combines with J gene TRBJ1-3, with 7 bases identical to TRBD1. The CDR3 totals 14 residues. CDR1 is SGHTA, CDR2 FQGNSA, per germline. V lost 3 bases and J lost 2; bases outside the gene matches: 1. The CDR3 DNA follows: TGTGCCAGCAGCTTCGGACAGGCTGGAAACACCATATATTTT. This translates into CASSFGQAGNTIYF.

In this sample, this clonotype turned up many times. The V and J genes are TRBV20-1 and TRBJ2-7, with 13 bases aligning to TRBD2. Per germline, CDR1 DFQATT and CDR2 SNEGSKA (reference sequence). This CDR3 contains 17 residues. With V trimmed by 3 bases and J by 4 bases, 12 bases remained unmatched. The CDR3 loop reads CSARPPTSGRAFYEQYF. As DNA, the CDR3 is TGCAGTGCTAGGCCCCCTACTAGCGGGAGGGCTTTTTACGAGCAGTACTTC.

A note on this clonotype: Just one base apart from a much larger clone, this may be a read error. V usage is TRBV6-1 and J usage is TRBJ2-2; 9 positions agree with TRBD2. The CDR3 is 17 residues long. Per germline, CDR1 MNHNS and CDR2 SASEGT. CDR3 in DNA: TGTGCCAGCCTGCAGATTAGCGGGGGAGGGAGTGCCGGGGAGCTGTTGTTT. It yields the protein CASLQISGGGSAGELLF.

This clonotype was found many times. The rearrangement links TRBV12-3 or TRBV12-4 to TRBJ2-5, with D maybe TRBD2 (5 bases). V shed 6 bases and J shed 7 bases, with 24 bases lying between them. The length of the CDR3 is 16 residues. The CDR3 DNA reads as TGTGCCAGCAGCCCCCGGACGAGGGCAAAGTTTGGGACCCAGTACTTC. Its protein product is CASSPRTRAKFGTQYF.

This clonotype occurred many times. V gene TRBV28 combines with J gene TRBJ1-1, with a possible D match to TRBD1 (6 bases). The CDR3 length is 15 residues. Germline CDR1 reads MDHEN; CDR2 reads SYDVKM. V lost 7 bases to trimming and J lost 8 bases, with 23 bases between them. As DNA, the CDR3 is TGTGCCAGCATTGGTTACGTAGACCATGACAGGGAAGCTTTCTTT. Translating it yields CASIGYVDHDREAFF.

This clonotype was observed many times. The chain is built from TRBV6-2 or TRBV6-3 and TRBJ2-7, with D uncertain. CDR3 size: 13 residues. V was clipped by 10 bases and J by 3 bases, with 16 bases between them. From germline, CDR1 is MNHEY and CDR2 SVGEGT. This chain's CDR3 is CATSAPGFYEQYF. The CDR3 DNA sequence: TGTGCCACCTCAGCCCCCGGCTTCTACGAGCAGTACTTC.

The V call is TRBV29-1, the J call TRBJ1-2; D is undetermined. This CDR3 is built from 12 residues. Trimming removed 2 bases from V and 4 bases from J, with 8 bases in between. Per germline, CDR1 SQVTM and CDR2 ANQGSEA. The CDR3 DNA reads TGCAGCGTTGAACGGGCCCCCTATGGCTACACCTTC. It yields the protein CSVERAPYGYTF.

This clonotype was detected many times. In DNA form, the CDR3 reads TGCAGTGCTAGTGGACTAACCTCCTACGAGCAGTACTTC. This sequence encodes CSASGLTSYEQYF. The chain couples TRBV20-1 to TRBJ2-7; perhaps TRBD2 as D (6 bases). The germline gives CDR1 DFQATT, CDR2 SNEGSKA (reference sequence). Trimming took off 3 bases at V and 0 bases at J, with 9 bases between the two ends. CDR3 length: 13 residues.

This clonotype occurred many times. The V and J genes are TRBV25-1 and TRBJ2-5, with TRBD1 identical over 9 bases. CDR1 is MGHDK and CDR2 is SYGVNS in the germline V gene. Unmatched junction bases numbered 6, after V lost 2 bases and J lost 2 bases. CDR3 length: 16 amino acids. CDR3 DNA: TGTGCCAGCAGTGAAGGGGACAGGGTGATTCAAGAGACCCAGTACTTC. It codes for CASSEGDRVIQETQYF.

The V gene is TRBV5-1, the J gene TRBJ1-2, with D possibly matching TRBD1 (5 bases). Trimming took off 4 bases at V and 6 bases at J, with 19 bases between the two ends. Germline-derived CDR1 and CDR2 are SGHRS and YFSETQ. This CDR3 contains 15 residues. The CDR3 nucleotides read TGCGCCAGCAGCAGTCTGACTAGGGGAGCCCATGGCTACACCTTC. Amino acids: CASSSLTRGAHGYTF.

Regarding this clonotype: A read error may produce the germline difference seen at one junction end. The gene calls are TRBV7-9 and TRBJ2-5, with D perhaps TRBD2 (6 bases). Per the germline V gene, CDR1 is SEHNR and CDR2 is FQNEAQ (reference sequence). The CDR3 has 14 amino acids. CDR3 region: CASSVWGVEDTQYF. The CDR3, as DNA: TGTGCCAGCAGCGTTTGGGGGGTGGAAGACACCCAGTACTTC.

Worth noting for this clonotype: One junction end does not reproduce the germline sequence, and a read error may be involved. The chain has TRBV27 and TRBJ2-4, with D perhaps given as TRBD1 or TRBD2 (5 bases each). There are 19 residues in the CDR3. Germline lookup yields CDR1 MNHEY and CDR2 SMNVEV (reference sequence). CDR3 DNA: TGTGCCAGCAGTTTAATGTGGGGGTTCGTAGGGCCAGGCAAAAACATTAAGTACTTC. Encoded protein: CASSLMWGFVGPGKNIKYF.

This clonotype was counted many times. The CDR3, as DNA: TGTGCCAGTAGTTGGGGTAATGGGGCCAAAAACATTCAGTACTTC. Translating it yields CASSWGNGAKNIQYF. This chain uses TRBV19 with TRBJ2-4, with no clear D. The ends were cut back, 5 bases at V and 1 base at J, with 12 bases in the middle. CDR1 is LNHDA, CDR2 SQIVND, per germline (reference sequence). This CDR3 is 15 amino acids long.